This T cell receptor (beta chain) was sequenced during a study of T cells in Graves' hyperthyroidism and ophthalmopathy. Study-wide context: Peripheral blood sampling occurred at initial diagnosis, before any treatment.

Amplified TCR beta CDR3 regions derived from RNA transcripts. First-round RT-PCR targeting the TCR CDR3 was performed with the HTBI primer set. Each CDR3 protein is one row after TCRdb ran MiXCR on the multiplex PCR reads. The sample holds roughly 240,000 distinct CDR3 sequences, about 25% seen once. Per germline, CDR1 KGHDR and CDR2 SFDVKD. V lost 4 bases, J lost 6 bases, and 3 bases stayed unmatched. The CDR3 loop spans 13 amino acids. The sequenced sample consisted of blood. V gene TRBV24-1 combines with J gene TRBJ2-7; 9 nucleotides align to TRBD1. This TCR was sampled from a woman between 40 and 55 years old with Graves' ophthalmopathy. The CDR3 spells CATSETGGGEQYF. DNA of the CDR3: TGTGCCACCAGTGAGACAGGGGGTGGCGAGCAGTACTTC.